These 14 T cell receptor beta chains were sequenced from one sample in a study of shared T cell receptors in the human thymus (dated by TCRdb to 2020 to 2023). Library construction relied on the immunoSEQ multiplex PCR assay. TCRdb re-hosts the immuneACCESS table, in-frame sequences only. Its copies lack some clones; in the studies checked, an unresolved V gene accounts for under half of them, and the cause for the rest is not known. Here the sample has some 700,000 clones; approximately 85% occur a single time. The ten biggest clones cover roughly 0.01% of the sample. The sample was also linked to a second study, of human thymus T cells.

Sample: thymocytes. These TCRs come from a girl in the first two years of life with a congenital heart defect. Donor details come from another sample of the same person, matched by shared clones.

This clone was detected only a few times. This chain's CDR3 is CASSGEGGDTQYF. In DNA, the CDR3 is TGTGCCAGCAGCGGGGAGGGGGGAGATACGCAGTATTTT. The chain employs TRBV9 and TRBJ2-3; D possibly corresponds to TRBD2 (7 bases). CDR1 and CDR2 from the germline V gene are SGDLS and YYNGEE. V was clipped by 3 bases and J by 5 bases, with 10 bases between them. The CDR3 is made up of 13 amino acids.

This chain links TRBV14 with TRBJ1-2; TRBD1 matches at 9 bases. Trimming at V came to 0 bases and at J to 3 bases, leaving 8 bases not matched to a gene. From germline, CDR1 is SGHDN and CDR2 FVKESK. The CDR3 has 17 amino acids. The CDR3 loop reads CASSQDRNGTGYYGYTF. CDR3 DNA: TGTGCCAGCAGCCAAGATCGAAACGGGACAGGGTACTATGGCTACACCTTC.

The chain uses TRBV18 and TRBJ1-5; D is perhaps TRBD1 (6 bases). CDR3 length: 15 amino acids. Germline V lookup: CDR1 KGHSH, CDR2 LQKENI. The V gene lost 2 bases and the J gene lost 3 bases, with 11 bases spanning the gap. The CDR3: CASSPGRGINQPQHF. CDR3 DNA: TGTGCCAGCTCACCAGGGAGGGGGATCAATCAGCCCCAGCATTTT.

The rearrangement uses TRBV5-1 and TRBJ1-2, with a possible D match to TRBD1 (5 bases). Germline loops: CDR1 SGHRS, CDR2 YFSETQ. Trimming stripped 4 bases from V and 4 bases from J, with 11 bases between. This CDR3 comprises 13 residues. The CDR3 DNA is TGCGCCAGCAGCATGACAGATATCTATGGCTACACCTTC. As protein: CASSMTDIYGYTF.

This clone was seen a handful of times. The rearrangement links TRBV5-6 to TRBJ1-2, with 8 bases identical to TRBD1. Unmatched junction bases numbered 6, after V lost 5 bases and J lost 0 bases. This CDR3 region has 15 residues. Per germline, CDR1 SGHDT and CDR2 YYEEEE. DNA of the CDR3: TGTGCCAGCAGTTGTTTGGACAGGGCTAACTATGGCTACACCTTC. Translation gives CASSCLDRANYGYTF.

The DNA for the CDR3 is TGTGCCAGCAGTTCAGGACAGGGGGGCAACACTGAAGCTTTCTTT. As protein: CASSSGQGGNTEAFF. The chain recombines TRBV6-1 with TRBJ1-1, with 10 bases aligning to TRBD1. The CDR3 is 15 residues long. The ends lost 5 bases at V and 2 bases at J; junction bases unmatched: 5. Germline V gene lookup returns CDR1 MNHNS and CDR2 SASEGT.

The chain employs TRBV18 and TRBJ2-7, with 11 bases matching TRBD1. After removal of 3 bases from V and 6 bases from J, the junction contained 19 bases not matched to a gene. Germline V gene lookup returns CDR1 KGHSH and CDR2 LQKENI. The CDR3 covers 19 residues. CDR3 in DNA: TGTGCCAGCTCACCGGGGACAGGGGGACCTACAGGCCGCTTCTGCGAGCAGTACTTC. Its translation: CASSPGTGGPTGRFCEQYF.

The chain carries TRBV14 and TRBJ1-1; D possibly corresponds to TRBD1 (5 bases). The V gene lost 3 bases and the J gene lost 4 bases, with 15 bases spanning the gap. CDR3 length: 15 residues. Germline-derived CDR1 and CDR2 are SGHDN and FVKESK. The CDR3 region has the DNA TGTGCCAGCAGCCAGGACAACGCCTGGTTCACTGAAGCTTTCTTT. Its translation: CASSQDNAWFTEAFF.

The V call is TRBV5-6, the J call TRBJ1-1; D remains unclear. Germline V gene lookup returns CDR1 SGHDT and CDR2 YYEEEE. This CDR3 comprises 13 residues. Between the trimmed V and J ends, which lost 3 bases and 1 base, there was a span of 7 bases. The CDR3 here is CASSCHRNTEAFF. DNA for the CDR3: TGTGCCAGCAGCTGCCATAGGAACACTGAAGCTTTCTTT.

This chain connects TRBV7-8 to TRBJ1-4; 7 bases agree with TRBD1. Trimming cost V 4 bases and J 8 bases; bases outside gene matches: 13. CDR1 is SGHVS, CDR2 FQNEAQ, per germline. The CDR3 totals 16 residues. The CDR3 DNA is TGTGCCAGCAGCTACTACCAAGGGGGCCCACGAGAAAAACTGTTTTTT. It yields the protein CASSYYQGGPREKLFF.

The V and J genes are TRBV10-1 and TRBJ1-4, with 7 bases lining up with TRBD1. Germline V CDR1 and CDR2: WNHNN, SYGVQD (reference sequence). The CDR3 has 15 residues. V lost 0 bases and J lost 5; bases outside the gene matches: 3. CDR3: CASSESAQGNEKLFF. CDR3 sequence (DNA): TGCGCCAGCAGTGAGTCGGCACAGGGGAATGAAAAACTGTTTTTT.

The chain joins TRBV20-1 to TRBJ1-1; no reliable D call. This CDR3 has 10 amino acids. Germline CDR1 DFQATT, CDR2 SNEGSKA (reference sequence). V gave up 5 bases and J gave up 6 bases, with 7 bases separating them. CDR3 protein: CSAFLPEAFF. The CDR3 coding sequence is TGCAGTGCTTTTCTTCCTGAAGCTTTCTTT.

The chain employs TRBV28 and TRBJ2-7, with TRBD2 as a possible D gene (5 bases). The germline CDR1 and CDR2 sequences are MDHEN and SYDVKM. V shed 2 bases and J shed 0 bases, with 14 bases lying between them. This CDR3 region has 16 residues. The DNA for the CDR3 is TGTGCCAGCAGTTTAGGACCAACTAGTCTCTCCTACGAGCAGTACTTC. The encoded protein is CASSLGPTSLSYEQYF.

This chain connects TRBV18 to TRBJ1-2; D unresolved. This CDR3 is built from 14 residues. CDR1 and CDR2 (germline): KGHSH, LQKENI. Trimming cost V 4 bases and J 8 bases, with 17 bases left between them. The CDR3 bases are TGTGCCAGCTCACGCCAAACCGTGGTTCAGGGCTACACCTTC. Its translation is CASSRQTVVQGYTF.